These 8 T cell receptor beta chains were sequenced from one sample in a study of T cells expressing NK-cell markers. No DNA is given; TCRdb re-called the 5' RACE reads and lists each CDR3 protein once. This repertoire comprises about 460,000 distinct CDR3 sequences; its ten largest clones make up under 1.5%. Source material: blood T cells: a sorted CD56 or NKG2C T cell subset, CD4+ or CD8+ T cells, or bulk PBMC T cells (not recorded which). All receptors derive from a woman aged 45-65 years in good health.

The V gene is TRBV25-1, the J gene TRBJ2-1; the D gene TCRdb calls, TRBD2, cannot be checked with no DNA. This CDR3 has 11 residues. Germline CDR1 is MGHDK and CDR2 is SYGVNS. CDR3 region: CASISGVTQFF.

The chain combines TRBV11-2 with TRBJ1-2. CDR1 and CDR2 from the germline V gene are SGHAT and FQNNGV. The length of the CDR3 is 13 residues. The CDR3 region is CASSLARQRGYTF.

The chain's CDR3 is CSAKTPELGYTF. This chain uses TRBV20-1 with TRBJ1-2. Germline assignment: CDR1 DFQATT and CDR2 SNEGSKA (reference sequence). The CDR3 spans 12 residues.

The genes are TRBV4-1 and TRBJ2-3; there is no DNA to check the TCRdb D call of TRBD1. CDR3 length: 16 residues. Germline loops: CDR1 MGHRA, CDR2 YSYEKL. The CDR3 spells CASSQAGTGWRDTQYF.

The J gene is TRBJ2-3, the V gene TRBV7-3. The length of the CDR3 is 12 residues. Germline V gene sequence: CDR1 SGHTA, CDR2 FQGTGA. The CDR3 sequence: CASKGFTDTQYF.

CDR3: CASSLWASGRSDTQYF. The chain is built from TRBV27 and TRBJ2-3; TCRdb designates TRBD2, a call that cannot be tested without DNA. CDR3 length: 16 residues. The germline V gene has CDR1 MNHEY and CDR2 SMNVEV (reference sequence).

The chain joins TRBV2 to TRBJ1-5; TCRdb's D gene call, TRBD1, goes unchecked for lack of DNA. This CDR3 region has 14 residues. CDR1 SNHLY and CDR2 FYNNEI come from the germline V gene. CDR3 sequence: CASSDRVEDQPQHF.

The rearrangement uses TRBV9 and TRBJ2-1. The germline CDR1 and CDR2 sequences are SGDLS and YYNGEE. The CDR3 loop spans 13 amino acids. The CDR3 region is CASSVRPPNEQFF.